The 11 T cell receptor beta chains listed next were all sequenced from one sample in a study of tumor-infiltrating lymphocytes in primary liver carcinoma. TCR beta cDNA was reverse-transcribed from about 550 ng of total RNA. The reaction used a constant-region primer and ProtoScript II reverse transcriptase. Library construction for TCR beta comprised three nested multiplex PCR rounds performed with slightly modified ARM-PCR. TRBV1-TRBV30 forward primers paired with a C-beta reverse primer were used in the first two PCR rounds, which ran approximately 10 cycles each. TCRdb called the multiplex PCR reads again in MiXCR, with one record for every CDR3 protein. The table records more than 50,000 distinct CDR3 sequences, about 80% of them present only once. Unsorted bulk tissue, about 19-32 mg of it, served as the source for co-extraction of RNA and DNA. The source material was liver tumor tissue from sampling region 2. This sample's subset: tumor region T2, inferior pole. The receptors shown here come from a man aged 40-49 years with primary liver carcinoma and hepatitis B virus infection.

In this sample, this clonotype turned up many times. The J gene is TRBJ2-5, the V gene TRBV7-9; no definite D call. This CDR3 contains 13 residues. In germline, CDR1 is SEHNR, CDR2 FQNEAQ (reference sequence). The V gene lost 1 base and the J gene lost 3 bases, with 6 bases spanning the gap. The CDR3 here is CASSLVHKETQYF. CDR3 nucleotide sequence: TGTGCCAGCAGCTTAGTACACAAAGAGACCCAGTACTTC.

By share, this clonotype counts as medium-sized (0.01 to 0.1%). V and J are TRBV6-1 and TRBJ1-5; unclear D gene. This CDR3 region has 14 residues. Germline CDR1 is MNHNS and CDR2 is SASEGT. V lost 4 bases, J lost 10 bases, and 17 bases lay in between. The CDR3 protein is CASSVEAGVEPQHF. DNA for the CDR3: TGTGCCAGCAGTGTGGAGGCTGGTGTTGAACCCCAGCATTTT.

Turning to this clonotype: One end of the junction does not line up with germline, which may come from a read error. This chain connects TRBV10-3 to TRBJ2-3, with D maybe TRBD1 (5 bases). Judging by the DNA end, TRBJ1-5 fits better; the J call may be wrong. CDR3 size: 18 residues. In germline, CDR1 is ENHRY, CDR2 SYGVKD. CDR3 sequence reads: CDISARMLAGLSTDTQHF. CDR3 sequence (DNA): TGTGACATCAGTGCGCGGATGTTAGCGGGACTTAGCACAGATACGCAGCATTTT.

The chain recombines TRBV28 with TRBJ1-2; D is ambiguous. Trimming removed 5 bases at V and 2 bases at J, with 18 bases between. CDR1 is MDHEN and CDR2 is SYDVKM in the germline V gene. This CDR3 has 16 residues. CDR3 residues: CASSQWRGLGNYGYTF. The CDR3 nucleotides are TGTGCCAGCAGTCAATGGCGGGGATTGGGGAACTATGGCTACACCTTC.

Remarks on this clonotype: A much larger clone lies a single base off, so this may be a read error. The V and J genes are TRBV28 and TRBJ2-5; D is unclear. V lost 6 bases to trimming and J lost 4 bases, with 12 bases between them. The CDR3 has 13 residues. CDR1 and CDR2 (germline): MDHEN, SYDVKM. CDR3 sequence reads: CASRIAARETQYF. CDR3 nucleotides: TGTGCCAGCAGAATCGCCGCCCGAGAGACCCAGTACTTC.

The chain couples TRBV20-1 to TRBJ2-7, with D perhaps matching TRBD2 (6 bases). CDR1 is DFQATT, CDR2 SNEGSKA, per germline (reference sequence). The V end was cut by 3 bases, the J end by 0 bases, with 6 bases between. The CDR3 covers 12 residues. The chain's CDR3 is CSASGSSYEQYF. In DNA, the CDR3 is TGCAGTGCTAGCGGGAGCTCCTACGAGCAGTACTTC.

The CDR3 is CASNPELAGGVTDTQYF. The CDR3 nucleotides read TGTGCCAGCAATCCGGAACTAGCGGGAGGTGTGACAGATACGCAGTATTTT. The rearrangement links TRBV4-2 to TRBJ2-3; 12 nucleotides agree with TRBD2. Germline lookup yields CDR1 LGHNA and CDR2 YNFKEQ. With 7 bases clipped from V and 3 bases from J, the junction kept 11 bases outside the gene matches. The CDR3 is 17 amino acids.

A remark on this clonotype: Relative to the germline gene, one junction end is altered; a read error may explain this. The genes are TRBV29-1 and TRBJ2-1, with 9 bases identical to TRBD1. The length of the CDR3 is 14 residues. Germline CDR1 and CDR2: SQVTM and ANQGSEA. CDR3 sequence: CSALGGTGNNEQFF. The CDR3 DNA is TGTAGCGCTCTGGGGGGGACAGGGAACAATGAGCAGTTCTTC.

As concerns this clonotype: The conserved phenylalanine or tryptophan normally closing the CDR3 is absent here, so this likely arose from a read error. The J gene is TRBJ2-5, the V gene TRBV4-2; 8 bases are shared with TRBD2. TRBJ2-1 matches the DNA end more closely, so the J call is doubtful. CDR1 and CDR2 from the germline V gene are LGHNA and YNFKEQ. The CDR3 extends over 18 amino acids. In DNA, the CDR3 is TGCGCCAGCAGCCAAGAGGATAGGTACACTGGCCTAGCGGGCCGTCAGTTCTAC. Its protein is CASSQEDRYTGLAGRQFY.

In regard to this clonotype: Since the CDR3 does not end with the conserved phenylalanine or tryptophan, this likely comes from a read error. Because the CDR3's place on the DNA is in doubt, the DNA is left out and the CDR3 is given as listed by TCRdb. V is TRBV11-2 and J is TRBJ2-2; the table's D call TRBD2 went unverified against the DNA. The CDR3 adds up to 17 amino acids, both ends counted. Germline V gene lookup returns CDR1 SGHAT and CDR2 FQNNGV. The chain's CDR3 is CASSPLAGGPRAGELFL.

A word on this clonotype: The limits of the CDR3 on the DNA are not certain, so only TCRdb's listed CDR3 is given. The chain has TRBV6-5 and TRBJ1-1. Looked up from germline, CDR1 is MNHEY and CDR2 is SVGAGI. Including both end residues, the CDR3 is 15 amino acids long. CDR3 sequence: CASDYVGDGAGVAFF.